The 6 T cell receptor beta chains below come from one sample, sequenced in a study of T cell responses to AZD1222 COVID-19 vaccine. Assay: immunoSEQ multiplex PCR; the TCRdb copy retains only in-frame clones and omits some. The data show 65,000 to 95,000 clones, 75% to 90% seen once. The sequencing here drew on peripheral blood, taken 28 days after the second AZD1222 dose. The receptors were sampled from an adult who received the AZD1222 COVID-19 vaccine.

The table lists this clone with a few counts. The gene calls are TRBV27 and TRBJ1-4; 10 bases map to TRBD1. Per germline, CDR1 MNHEY and CDR2 SMNVEV (reference sequence). The CDR3 runs 20 residues. J lost 7 bases, V lost 1 base, and 18 bases had no gene match. The CDR3 spells CASSLLRVGQGSTRSEKLFF. Here the CDR3 DNA reads TGTGCCAGCAGTTTATTACGGGTGGGACAGGGGAGTACGCGCAGTGAAAAACTGTTTTTT.

The chain uses TRBV18 and TRBJ2-7; D perhaps matches TRBD1 (6 bases). Germline V gene data show CDR1 as KGHSH and CDR2 as LQKENI. The V and J ends lost 2 bases and 3 bases respectively, with 26 bases between them. The length of the CDR3 is 19 residues. This chain's CDR3 is CASSPSGFSKQGSLYEQYF. CDR3 coding DNA: TGTGCCAGCTCACCATCGGGATTTTCTAAACAGGGTAGTCTCTACGAGCAGTACTTC.

This chain links TRBV11-2 with TRBJ2-7, with 9 bases aligning to TRBD2. The CDR3 has 15 residues. Losses at the gene ends were 2 bases for V and 2 bases for J; bases not matched to a gene: 4. The germline gives CDR1 SGHAT, CDR2 FQNNGV. CDR3 in amino acids: CASSLYGGGAYEQYF. The CDR3 DNA sequence: TGTGCCAGCAGCTTATACGGCGGGGGGGCCTACGAGCAGTACTTC.

This chain connects TRBV21-1 to TRBJ2-7; the table calls TRBD2, which could not be checked here. TRBV21-1 has pseudogene status. The CDR3 consists of 15 residues. The CDR3 sequence is CASSKVGDSSYEQYF. The CDR3 DNA sequence: TGTGCCAGCAGCAAAGTGGGAGATTCTTCCTACGAGCAGTACTTC.

This clone was detected only a few times. In DNA, the CDR3 is TGTGCCAGCAGTTTATCTAGGATTCAGTACTTC. It encodes CASSLSRIQYF. The V gene is TRBV28, the J gene TRBJ2-4; D ambiguous. The CDR3 has 11 residues. V lost 1 base to trimming and J lost 10 bases, with 5 bases between them. Germline CDR1 is MDHEN and CDR2 is SYDVKM.

The rearrangement links TRBV4-2 to TRBJ1-5; TRBD1 is a possible D gene (6 bases). The CDR3 has 13 residues. In germline, CDR1 is LGHNA, CDR2 YNFKEQ. Trimming took 3 bases from V and 6 from J, leaving 9 bases between them. The CDR3, as DNA: TGTGCCAGCAGCCAGGGGGCGGGTCAGCCCCAGCATTTT. Translation: CASSQGAGQPQHF.